The rows below give T cell receptor beta chains drawn from one sample of a study of T-cell memory formation after mild COVID-19. TCRdb re-called the 5' RACE reads through MiXCR, storing one row per CDR3 protein. Seen here are approximately 100,000 distinct CDR3 sequences, about an eighth observed once, and the top ten hold around 27%. Sequenced input: PBMCs or a T cell subset sorted from them (not recorded which). The receptors were sampled from an adult woman who had mild COVID-19 (a few samples of this study predate the infection). Cell type and time point are not known. CDR3s include the opening cysteine and the closing phenylalanine or tryptophan. A D gene is named only where the DNA matches it firmly. Size values are once, few and many counts, or a class for expanded clones, and some rows have none.

cdr3_nt: TGTGCCAGCAGCCAAGATTGGGCGCTAGCCAAAAACATTCAGTACTTC
cdr3_aa: CASSQDWALAKNIQYF
d_call: .
clone_size: .
j_call: TRBJ2-4
v_call: TRBV4-2

cdr3_nt: TGTGCCAGCAGCTCATTAGAACCGGGACAGGGCACGACCCAGTACTTC
cdr3_aa: CASSSLEPGQGTTQYF
d_call: TRBD1
clone_size: .
j_call: TRBJ2-5
v_call: TRBV11-2

cdr3_nt: TGTGCCAGCAGCCCTAACGGAGATGAGCAGTTCTTC
cdr3_aa: CASSPNGDEQFF
d_call: .
clone_size: few
j_call: TRBJ2-1
v_call: TRBV9

cdr3_nt: TGTGCCACCAGCCCTAAGTCGCGCGGGAAGCAGTTCTTC
cdr3_aa: CATSPKSRGKQFF
d_call: .
clone_size: .
j_call: TRBJ2-1
v_call: TRBV15

cdr3_nt: TGTGCCAGCAGTTCGCCGACAGTTTCCTACGAGCAGTACTTC
cdr3_aa: CASSSPTVSYEQYF
d_call: .
clone_size: many
j_call: TRBJ2-7
v_call: TRBV12-3/TRBV12-4

cdr3_nt: TGTGCCAGCAGCGTGGTACCAGGCAATGAGCAGTTCTTC
cdr3_aa: CASSVVPGNEQFF
d_call: .
clone_size: .
j_call: TRBJ2-1
v_call: TRBV9

cdr3_nt: TGTGCCAGCAGCTTTGGGCCCGGCCCAGGACCAAACTATGGCTACACCTTC
cdr3_aa: CASSFGPGPGPNYGYTF
d_call: .
clone_size: .
j_call: TRBJ1-2
v_call: TRBV7-9

cdr3_nt: TGCAGTGCTAGAGATCCCGGGCTAGCGGGAGACGTTGAGCAGTTCTTC
cdr3_aa: CSARDPGLAGDVEQFF
d_call: TRBD2
clone_size: many
j_call: TRBJ2-1
v_call: TRBV20-1

cdr3_nt: TGCGCCAGCAGTTCTACCTACGACTCAATGGGGGAGCAGTTCTTC
cdr3_aa: CASSSTYDSMGEQFF
d_call: .
clone_size: .
j_call: TRBJ2-1
v_call: TRBV5-1

cdr3_nt: TGTGCCAGCAGTTCAACAGGGGGCTGGACCGGGGAGCTGTTTTTT
cdr3_aa: CASSSTGGWTGELFF
d_call: TRBD1
clone_size: many
j_call: TRBJ2-2
v_call: TRBV6-5